This paragraph covers one T cell receptor (beta chain) sequence. This sample stems from a study of blood T cell repertoires in COVID-19. Only in-frame clones appear in the TCRdb table, and some are missing; sequencing was by immunoSEQ multiplex PCR. Of under 350,000 clones detected, approximately 85% appear once; the ten largest clones hold approximately 9.9%. After removal of 5 bases from V and 3 bases from J, the junction contained 4 bases not matched to a gene. This CDR3 has 14 amino acids. Germline V gives CDR1 SGHVS, CDR2 FQNEAQ. This receptor was obtained from a woman aged 70 to 79 with acute or convalescent COVID-19. The rearrangement joins TRBV7-8 to TRBJ1-2; TRBD1 matches at 9 bases. Material for sequencing was peripheral blood. The DNA of the CDR3 is TGTGCCAGCAGCCAGGGGACAGGGCACTATGGCTACACCTTC. Translating gives CASSQGTGHYGYTF. The whole variable domain, filled in from reference TRBV7-8 and TRBJ1-2, reads GAGVSQSPRYKVAKRGQDVALRCDPISGHVSLFWYQQALGQGPEFLTYFQNEAQLDKSGLPSDRFFAERPEGSVSTLKIQRTQQEDSAVYLCASSQGTGHYGYTFGSGTRLTVV.